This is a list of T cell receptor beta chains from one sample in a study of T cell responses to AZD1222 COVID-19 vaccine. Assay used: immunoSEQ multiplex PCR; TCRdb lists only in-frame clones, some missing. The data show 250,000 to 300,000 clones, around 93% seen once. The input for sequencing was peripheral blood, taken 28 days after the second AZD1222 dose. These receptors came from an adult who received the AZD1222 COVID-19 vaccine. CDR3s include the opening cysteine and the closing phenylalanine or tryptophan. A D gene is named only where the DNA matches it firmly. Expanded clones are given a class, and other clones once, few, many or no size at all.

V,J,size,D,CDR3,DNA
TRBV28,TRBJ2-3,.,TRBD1,CASSFDRVTDTQYF,TGTGCCAGCAGTTTCGACAGGGTCACAGATACGCAGTATTTT
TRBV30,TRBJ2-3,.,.,CAWSVGLTTDTQYF,TGTGCCTGGAGTGTGGGGCTAACCACAGATACGCAGTATTTT
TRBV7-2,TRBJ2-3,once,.,CASSPRRDTQYF,TGTGCCAGCAGCCCAAGGAGGGATACGCAGTATTTT
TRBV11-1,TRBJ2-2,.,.,CASSTSGNTGELFF,TGTGCCAGCAGCACTTCAGGGAACACCGGGGAGCTGTTTTTT
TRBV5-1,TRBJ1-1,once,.,CASSLWQMNTEAFF,TGCGCCAGCAGCTTGTGGCAGATGAACACTGAAGCTTTCTTT
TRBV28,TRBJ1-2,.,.,CASSLSSSLYGYTF,TGTGCCAGCAGTTTAAGTTCCTCCCTCTATGGCTACACCTTC
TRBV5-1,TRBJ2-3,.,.,CASGPSTDTQYF,TGCGCCAGCGGCCCGAGCACAGATACGCAGTATTTT
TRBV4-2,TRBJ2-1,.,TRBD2,CASSQASGGGTHDNEQFF,TGTGCCAGCAGCCAAGCTAGCGGAGGAGGGACTCATGACAATGAGCAGTTCTTC
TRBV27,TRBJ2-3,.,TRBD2,CASAGLVGTDTQYF,TGTGCCAGCGCTGGACTAGTTGGCACAGATACGCAGTATTTT
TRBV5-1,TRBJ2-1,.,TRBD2,CASSLVRSGGYNEQFF,TGCGCCAGCAGCTTGGTGCGTAGCGGGGGGTACAATGAGCAGTTCTTC
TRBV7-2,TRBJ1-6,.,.,CASSFAGTYNSPLHF,TGTGCCAGCAGCTTTGCAGGGACTTATAATTCACCCCTCCACTTT
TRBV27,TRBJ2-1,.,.,CASGRTVYNEQFF,TGTGCCAGCGGAAGGACAGTTTACAATGAGCAGTTCTTC
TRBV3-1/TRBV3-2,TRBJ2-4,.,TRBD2,CASSQDQTSGRGAKNIQYF,TGTGCCAGCAGCCAAGATCAGACTAGCGGGAGGGGGGCCAAAAACATTCAGTACTTC
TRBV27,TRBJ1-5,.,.,CASSLEGSQPQHF,TGTGCCAGCAGTTTAGAGGGGAGTCAGCCCCAGCATTTT
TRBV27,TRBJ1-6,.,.,CASSFETYNSPLHF,TGTGCCAGCAGTTTCGAGACGTATAATTCACCCCTCCACTTT
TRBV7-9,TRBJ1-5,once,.,CASSLLGTTGQPQHF,TGTGCCAGCAGCCTTTTGGGGACAACCGGTCAGCCCCAGCATTTT
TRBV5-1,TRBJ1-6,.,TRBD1,CASSRQGGDSPLHF,TGCGCCAGCAGCCGACAGGGAGGAGATTCACCCCTCCACTTT
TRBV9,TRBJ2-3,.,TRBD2,CASSVAGGADTQYF,TGTGCCAGCAGCGTAGCGGGGGGGGCAGATACGCAGTATTTT
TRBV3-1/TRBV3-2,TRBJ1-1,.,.,CASSQDRVSNSAEAFF,TGTGCCAGCAGCCAAGACAGGGTTAGTAATAGTGCTGAAGCTTTCTTT
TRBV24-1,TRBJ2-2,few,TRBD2,CATSDPGLAGGGTGELFF,TGTGCCACCAGTGACCCGGGACTAGCGGGAGGAGGTACCGGGGAGCTGTTTTTT
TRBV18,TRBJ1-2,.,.,CASSETDTTNYGYTF,TGTGCCAGCTCAGAGACCGATACGACTAACTATGGCTACACCTTC
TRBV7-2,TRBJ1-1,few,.,CASSFGRQGEAFF,TGTGCCAGCAGCTTTGGTCGGCAGGGCGAAGCTTTCTTT
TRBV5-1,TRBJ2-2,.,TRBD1,CASSWGQAVTGELFF,TGCGCCAGCAGCTGGGGACAGGCGGTCACCGGGGAGCTGTTTTTT
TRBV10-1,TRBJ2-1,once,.,CASSEGALVYNEQFF,TGCGCCAGCAGTGAAGGGGCACTCGTCTACAATGAGCAGTTCTTC
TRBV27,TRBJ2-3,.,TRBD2,CASGTRGGDTQYF,TGTGCCAGCGGAACCCGGGGGGGAGATACGCAGTATTTT